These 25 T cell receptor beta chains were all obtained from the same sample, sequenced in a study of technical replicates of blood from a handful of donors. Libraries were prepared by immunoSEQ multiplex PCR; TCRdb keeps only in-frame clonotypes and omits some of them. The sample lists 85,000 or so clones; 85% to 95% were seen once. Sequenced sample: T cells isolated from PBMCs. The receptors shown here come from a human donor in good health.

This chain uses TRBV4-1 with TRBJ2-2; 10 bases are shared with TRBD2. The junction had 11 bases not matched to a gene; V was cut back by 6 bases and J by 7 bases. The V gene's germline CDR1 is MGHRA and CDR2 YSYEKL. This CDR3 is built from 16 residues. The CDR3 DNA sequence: TGCGCCAGCAGACTCTCTAGCGGGAGTCTTTTCGGGGAGCTGTTTTTT. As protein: CASRLSSGSLFGELFF.

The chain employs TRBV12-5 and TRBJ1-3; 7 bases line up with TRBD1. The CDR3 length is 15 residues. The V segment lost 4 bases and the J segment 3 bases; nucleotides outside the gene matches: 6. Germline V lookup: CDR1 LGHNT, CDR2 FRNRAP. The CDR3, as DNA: TGTGCTAGTGGTTCCAGGGCAGGGGGTGGAAACACCATATATTTT. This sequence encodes CASGSRAGGGNTIYF.

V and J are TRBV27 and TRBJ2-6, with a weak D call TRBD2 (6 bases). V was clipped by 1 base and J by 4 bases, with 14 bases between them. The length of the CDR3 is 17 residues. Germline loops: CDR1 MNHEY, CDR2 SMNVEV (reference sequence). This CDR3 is CASSLLGGAQGANVLTF. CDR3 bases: TGTGCCAGCAGTTTATTGGGAGGTGCTCAGGGGGCCAACGTCCTGACTTTC.

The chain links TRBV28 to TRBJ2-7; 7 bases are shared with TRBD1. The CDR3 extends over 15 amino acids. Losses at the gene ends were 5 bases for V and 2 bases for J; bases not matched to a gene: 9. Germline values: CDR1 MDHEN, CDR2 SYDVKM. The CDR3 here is CASSPPGTETYEQYF. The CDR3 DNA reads TGTGCCAGCAGTCCTCCCGGGACAGAGACCTACGAGCAGTACTTC.

The DNA for the CDR3 is TGTGCCAGCAGCTCGTTAGGAGGAGATACGCAGTATTTT. Translated: CASSSLGGDTQYF. The rearrangement links TRBV5-4 to TRBJ2-3; D may be TRBD2 (5 bases). Germline values: CDR1 SGHNT, CDR2 YYREEE (reference sequence). This CDR3 comprises 13 residues. Trimming removed 3 bases from V and 5 bases from J, with 10 bases in between.

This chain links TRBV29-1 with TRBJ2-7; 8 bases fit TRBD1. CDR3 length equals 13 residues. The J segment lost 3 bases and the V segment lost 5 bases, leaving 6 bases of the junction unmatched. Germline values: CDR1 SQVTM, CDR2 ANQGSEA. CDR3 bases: TGCAGCGTTAACGACAGGGGCAACTACGAGCAGTACTTC. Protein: CSVNDRGNYEQYF.

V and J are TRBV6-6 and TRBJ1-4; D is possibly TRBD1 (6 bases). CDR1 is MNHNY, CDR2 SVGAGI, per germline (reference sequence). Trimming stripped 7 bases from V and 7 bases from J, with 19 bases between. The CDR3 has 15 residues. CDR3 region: CASNNEGVMGEKLFF. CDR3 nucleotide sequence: TGTGCCAGCAATAACGAGGGGGTTATGGGTGAAAAACTGTTTTTT.

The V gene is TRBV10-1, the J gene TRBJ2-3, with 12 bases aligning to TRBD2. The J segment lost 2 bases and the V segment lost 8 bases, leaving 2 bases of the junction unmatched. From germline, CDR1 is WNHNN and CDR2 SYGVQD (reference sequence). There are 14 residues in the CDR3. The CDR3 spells CASGLAGHTDTQYF. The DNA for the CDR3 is TGCGCCAGCGGACTAGCGGGACACACAGATACGCAGTATTTT.

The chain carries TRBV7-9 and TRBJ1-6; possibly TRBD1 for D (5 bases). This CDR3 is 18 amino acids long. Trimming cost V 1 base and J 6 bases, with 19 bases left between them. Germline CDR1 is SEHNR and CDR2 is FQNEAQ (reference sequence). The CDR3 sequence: CASSLVNLAWRGNSPLHF. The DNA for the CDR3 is TGTGCCAGCAGCTTAGTTAACCTAGCGTGGAGGGGTAATTCACCCCTCCACTTT.

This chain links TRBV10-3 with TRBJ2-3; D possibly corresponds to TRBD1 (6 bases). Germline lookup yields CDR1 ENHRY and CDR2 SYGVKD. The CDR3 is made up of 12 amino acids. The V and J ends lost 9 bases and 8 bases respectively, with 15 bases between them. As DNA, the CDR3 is TGTGCCATGGGGACAATCAAGGGTACGCAGTATTTT. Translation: CAMGTIKGTQYF.

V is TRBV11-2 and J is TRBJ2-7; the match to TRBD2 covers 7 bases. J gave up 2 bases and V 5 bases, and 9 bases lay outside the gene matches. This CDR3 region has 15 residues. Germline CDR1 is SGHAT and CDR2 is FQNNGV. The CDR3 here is CASSTPGLTTYEQYF. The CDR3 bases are TGTGCCAGCAGCACACCGGGACTAACAACCTACGAGCAGTACTTC.

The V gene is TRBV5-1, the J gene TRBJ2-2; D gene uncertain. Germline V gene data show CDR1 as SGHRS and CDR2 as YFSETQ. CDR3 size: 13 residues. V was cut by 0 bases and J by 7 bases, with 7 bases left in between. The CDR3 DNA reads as TGCGCCAGCAGCTTGGATATGAGCGGGGAGCTGTTTTTT. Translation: CASSLDMSGELFF.

DNA of the CDR3: TGTGCCAGCAGTGAACTTGGGGCCACCGCCCTTGAAGCTTTCTTT. This encodes CASSELGATALEAFF. The chain recombines TRBV2 with TRBJ1-1; TRBD1 might be the D (5 bases). This CDR3 is built from 15 residues. V was cut by 2 bases and J by 7 bases, with 17 bases left in between. The germline gives CDR1 SNHLY, CDR2 FYNNEI.

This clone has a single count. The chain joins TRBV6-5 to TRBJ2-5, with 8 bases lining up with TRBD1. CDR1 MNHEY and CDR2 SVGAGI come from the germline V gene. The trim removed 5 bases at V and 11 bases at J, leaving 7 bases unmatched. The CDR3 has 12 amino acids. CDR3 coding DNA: TGTGCCAGCAGTCAGGGGGCCGGCTTGCAGTACTTC. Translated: CASSQGAGLQYF.

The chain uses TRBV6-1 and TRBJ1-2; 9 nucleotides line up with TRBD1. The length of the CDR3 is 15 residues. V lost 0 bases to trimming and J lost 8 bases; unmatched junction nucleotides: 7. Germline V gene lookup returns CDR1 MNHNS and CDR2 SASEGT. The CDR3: CASSEALGQGKGYTF. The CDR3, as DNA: TGTGCCAGCAGTGAAGCCTTAGGACAGGGGAAGGGCTACACCTTC.

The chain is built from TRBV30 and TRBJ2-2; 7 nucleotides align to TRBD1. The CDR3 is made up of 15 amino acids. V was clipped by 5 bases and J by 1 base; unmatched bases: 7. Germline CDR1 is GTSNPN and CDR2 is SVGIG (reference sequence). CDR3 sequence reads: CAWGPGTVNTGELFF. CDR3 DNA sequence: TGTGCCTGGGGCCCCGGGACAGTGAACACCGGGGAGCTGTTTTTT.

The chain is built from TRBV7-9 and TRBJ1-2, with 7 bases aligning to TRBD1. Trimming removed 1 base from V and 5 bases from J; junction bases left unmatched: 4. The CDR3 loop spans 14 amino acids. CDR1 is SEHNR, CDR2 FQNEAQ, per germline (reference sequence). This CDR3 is CASSLGQGPYGYTF. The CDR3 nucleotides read TGTGCCAGCAGCTTAGGACAGGGTCCGTATGGCTACACCTTC.

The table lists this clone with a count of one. The CDR3 sequence is CASSPAGDDEQYF. In DNA form, the CDR3 reads TGTGCCAGCAGTCCCGCAGGGGACGACGAGCAGTACTTC. This chain connects TRBV5-4 to TRBJ2-7; D possibly corresponds to TRBD1 (6 bases). The germline gives CDR1 SGHNT, CDR2 YYREEE (reference sequence). Between the trimmed V and J ends, which lost 5 bases and 5 bases, there was a span of 14 bases. CDR3 length: 13 amino acids.

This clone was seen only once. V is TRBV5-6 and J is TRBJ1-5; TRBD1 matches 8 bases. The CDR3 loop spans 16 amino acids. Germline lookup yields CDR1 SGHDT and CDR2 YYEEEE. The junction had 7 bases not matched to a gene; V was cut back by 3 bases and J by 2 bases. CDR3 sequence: CASSSLTGGRNQPQHF. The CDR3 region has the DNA TGTGCCAGCAGCTCTCTCACAGGGGGACGCAATCAGCCCCAGCATTTT.

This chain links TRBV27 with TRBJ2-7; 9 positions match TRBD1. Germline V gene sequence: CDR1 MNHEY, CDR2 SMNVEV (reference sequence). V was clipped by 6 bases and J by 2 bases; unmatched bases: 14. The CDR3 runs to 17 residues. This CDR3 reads CASSSTSGTGTPYEQYF. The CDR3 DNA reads TGTGCCAGCAGCAGCACCTCCGGGACAGGGACCCCCTACGAGCAGTACTTC.

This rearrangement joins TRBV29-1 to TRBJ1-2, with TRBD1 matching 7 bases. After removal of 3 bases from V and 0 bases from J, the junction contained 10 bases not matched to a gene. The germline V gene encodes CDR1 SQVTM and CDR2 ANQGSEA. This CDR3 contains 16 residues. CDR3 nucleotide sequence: TGCAGCGTTGAGACGGGACAGTGGAATTCTAACTATGGCTACACCTTC. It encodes CSVETGQWNSNYGYTF.

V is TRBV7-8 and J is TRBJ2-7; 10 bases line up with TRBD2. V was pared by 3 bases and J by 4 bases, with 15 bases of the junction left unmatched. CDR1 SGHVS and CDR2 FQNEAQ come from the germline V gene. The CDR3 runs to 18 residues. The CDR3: CASSFDSYSGTSDYEQYF. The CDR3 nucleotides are TGTGCCAGCAGCTTTGACAGCTACTCCGGGACTAGCGATTACGAGCAGTACTTC.

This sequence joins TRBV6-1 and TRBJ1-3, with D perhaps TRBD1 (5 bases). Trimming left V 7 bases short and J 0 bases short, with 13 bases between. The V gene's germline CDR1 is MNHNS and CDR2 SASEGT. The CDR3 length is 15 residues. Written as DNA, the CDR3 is TGTGCCAGCAACCGGGGGTTTAGCTCTGGAAACACCATATATTTT. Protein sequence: CASNRGFSSGNTIYF.

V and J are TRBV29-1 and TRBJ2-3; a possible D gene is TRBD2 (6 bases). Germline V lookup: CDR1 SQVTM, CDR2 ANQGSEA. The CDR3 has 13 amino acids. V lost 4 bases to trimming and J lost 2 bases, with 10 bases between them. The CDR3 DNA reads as TGCAGCGTTGGGGAGGCCTCCACAGATACGCAGTATTTT. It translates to CSVGEASTDTQYF.

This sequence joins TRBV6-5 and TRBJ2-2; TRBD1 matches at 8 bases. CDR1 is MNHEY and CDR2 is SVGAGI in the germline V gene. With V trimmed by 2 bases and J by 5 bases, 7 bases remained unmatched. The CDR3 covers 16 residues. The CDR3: CASSYGSGGATGELFF. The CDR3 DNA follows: TGTGCCAGCAGTTACGGGTCAGGGGGCGCAACCGGGGAGCTGTTTTTT.